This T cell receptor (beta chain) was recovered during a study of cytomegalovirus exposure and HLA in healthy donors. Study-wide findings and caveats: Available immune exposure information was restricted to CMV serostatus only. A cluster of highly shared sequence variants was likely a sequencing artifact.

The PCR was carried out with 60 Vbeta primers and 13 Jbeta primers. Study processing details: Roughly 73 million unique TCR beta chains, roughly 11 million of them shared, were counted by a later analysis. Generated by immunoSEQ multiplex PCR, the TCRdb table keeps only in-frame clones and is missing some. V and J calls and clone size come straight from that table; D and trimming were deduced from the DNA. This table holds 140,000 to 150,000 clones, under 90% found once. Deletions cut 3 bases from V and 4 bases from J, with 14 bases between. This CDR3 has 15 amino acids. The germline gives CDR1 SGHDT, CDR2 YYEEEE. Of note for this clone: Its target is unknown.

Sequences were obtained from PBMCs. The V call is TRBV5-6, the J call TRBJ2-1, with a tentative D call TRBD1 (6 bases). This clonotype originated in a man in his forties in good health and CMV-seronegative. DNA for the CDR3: TGTGCCAGCAGCTCATTAGACAGGCTGTACAATGAGCAGTTCTTC. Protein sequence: CASSSLDRLYNEQFF.